Each of the 13 T cell receptor beta chains below was sequenced from the same sample in a study of blood T cell repertoires in COVID-19. Sequenced by immunoSEQ multiplex PCR; TCRdb stores in-frame clones only, minus some. This repertoire shows 350,000 or so clones, approximately 89% found once; its top ten account for 3% to 4.5%. The material sequenced was peripheral blood. These receptors were collected from a woman aged 60-75 years with COVID-19, enrolled during active disease.

The CDR3 loop reads CASSERGNTDTQYF. CDR3 nucleotide sequence: TGTGCCAGCAGTGAACGGGGGAACACAGATACGCAGTATTTT. The chain recombines TRBV6-4 with TRBJ2-3; D is perhaps TRBD2 (6 bases). There are 14 residues in the CDR3. CDR1 is MRHNA and CDR2 is SNTAGT in the germline V gene. The ends were cut back, 3 bases at V and 2 bases at J, with 9 bases in the middle.

This rearrangement joins TRBV7-9 to TRBJ2-2; maybe TRBD1 (5 bases). The CDR3 has 14 residues. V was cut by 4 bases and J by 4 bases, with 10 bases left in between. Germline assignment: CDR1 SEHNR and CDR2 FQNEAQ (reference sequence). The CDR3 sequence is CASSSLRGTGELFF. CDR3 sequence (DNA): TGTGCCAGCAGCTCCCTAAGGGGCACCGGGGAGCTGTTTTTT. Looking up the rest from reference TRBV7-9 and TRBJ2-2 gives the full variable domain: DTGVSQNPRHKITKRGQNVTFRCDPISEHNRLYWYRQTLGQGPEFLTYFQNEAQLEKSRLLSDRFSAERPKGSFSTLEIQRTEQGDSAMYLCASSSLRGTGELFFGEGSRLTVL.

This chain links TRBV7-3 with TRBJ1-6, with TRBD1 matching over 8 bases. The CDR3 is 16 residues long. V trimming: 3 bases; J trimming: 9 bases; junction bases outside the gene matches: 10. Germline assignment: CDR1 SGHTA and CDR2 FQGTGA. The CDR3 sequence is CASSFTGGSAISPLHF. The CDR3 DNA follows: TGTGCCAGCAGCTTCACAGGGGGTTCGGCTATTTCACCCCTCCACTTT.

The genes are TRBV4-2 and TRBJ2-2, with 8 bases that match TRBD2. From germline, CDR1 is LGHNA and CDR2 YNFKEQ. The CDR3 sequence is 16 residues long. V gave up 1 base and J gave up 5 bases; unmatched junction bases: 6. The CDR3 DNA reads TGTGCCAGCAGCCAAGCGGGCGGGGGGCCTACCGGGGAGCTGTTTTTT. This translates into CASSQAGGGPTGELFF.

V usage is TRBV10-1 and J usage is TRBJ1-6; 7 bases agree with TRBD1. Germline CDR1 and CDR2: WNHNN and SYGVQD (reference sequence). J lost 7 bases, V lost 5 bases, and 26 bases had no gene match. The CDR3 spans 21 residues. CDR3 sequence: CASSSNFNRDSALLGNSPLHF. The CDR3 DNA reads as TGCGCCAGCAGTTCGAATTTTAACCGGGACAGTGCTTTACTTGGCAATTCACCCCTCCACTTT.

This chain connects TRBV7-8 to TRBJ2-7, with D possibly being TRBD1 (6 bases). The CDR3 sequence is 15 residues long. The germline V and J ends were trimmed by 5 bases and 3 bases, with 17 bases remaining between them. Germline V gene lookup returns CDR1 SGHVS and CDR2 FQNEAQ. In DNA, the CDR3 is TGTGCCAGCAGCCCATACAGGGCCTCCGTCTACGAGCAGTACTTC. It specifies CASSPYRASVYEQYF.

This chain uses TRBV28 with TRBJ1-4, with no clear D. The germline CDR1 and CDR2 sequences are MDHEN and SYDVKM. This CDR3 has 16 residues. Trimming pared 2 bases from V and 0 bases from J, leaving 10 bases between. In nucleotides, the CDR3 is TGTGCCAGCAGTTTACTCTCGGGTGCAACTAATGAAAAACTGTTTTTT. Translation gives CASSLLSGATNEKLFF. The variable domain in full, completed from reference TRBV28 and TRBJ1-4, reads DVKVTQSSRYLVKRTGEKVFLECVQDMDHENMFWYRQDPGLGLRLIYFSYDVKMKEKGDIPEGYSVSREKKERFSLILESASTNQTSMYLCASSLLSGATNEKLFFGSGTQLSVL.

This chain uses TRBV5-8 with TRBJ1-2; D possibly corresponds to TRBD1 (5 bases). CDR1 and CDR2 from the germline V gene are SGHTS and YDEGEE. V was cut by 2 bases and J by 3 bases, with 20 bases left in between. The CDR3 is made up of 17 amino acids. The CDR3 reads CASSFFKGVGPHYGYTF. The CDR3 DNA reads as TGTGCCAGCAGCTTTTTCAAAGGGGTCGGGCCCCACTATGGCTACACCTTC.

This chain connects TRBV5-1 to TRBJ1-1; weak D call: TRBD1 (6 bases). The CDR3 is made up of 14 amino acids. CDR1 is SGHRS, CDR2 YFSETQ, per germline. Deletions cut 4 bases from V and 1 base from J, with 11 bases between. DNA for the CDR3: TGCGCCAGCAGCAACACAGGGAGGAACACTGAAGCTTTCTTT. Translated: CASSNTGRNTEAFF.

The rearrangement uses TRBV6-5 and TRBJ1-1; 11 nucleotides match TRBD1. The junction had 8 bases not matched to a gene; V was cut back by 6 bases and J by 8 bases. From germline, CDR1 is MNHEY and CDR2 SVGAGI. This CDR3 region has 14 residues. The DNA of the CDR3 is TGTGCCAGCAGCCCGGGACAGGGGGTATTAGAAGCTTTCTTT. This gives the protein CASSPGQGVLEAFF.

The chain joins TRBV27 to TRBJ2-2; D might be TRBD2 (6 bases). The V and J ends lost 5 bases and 6 bases respectively, with 22 bases between them. The length of the CDR3 is 17 residues. The germline CDR1 and CDR2 sequences are MNHEY and SMNVEV (reference sequence). CDR3 nucleotide sequence: TGTGCCAGCAGTCCCTATCCAGGAGGGTTTGGAGCCGGGGAGCTGTTTTTT. Protein product: CASSPYPGGFGAGELFF.

The J gene is TRBJ1-5, the V gene TRBV30, with 10 bases aligning to TRBD1. CDR3 length: 15 amino acids. Germline V gives CDR1 GTSNPN, CDR2 SVGIG (reference sequence). J lost 5 bases, V lost 3 bases, and 7 bases had no gene match. The CDR3 nucleotides read TGTGCCTGGAGGGTGACAGGGGGCGTCGATCAGCCCCAGCATTTT. This sequence encodes CAWRVTGGVDQPQHF.

The chain combines TRBV30 with TRBJ1-2; 8 bases line up with TRBD1. CDR3 length: 11 amino acids. Germline trimming cut 5 bases from V and 7 bases from J; bases unmatched to any gene: 3. Per the germline V gene, CDR1 is GTSNPN and CDR2 is SVGIG (reference sequence). In nucleotides, the CDR3 is TGTGCCTGGGGCGACAGGGGTGGCTACACCTTC. Protein product: CAWGDRGGYTF.